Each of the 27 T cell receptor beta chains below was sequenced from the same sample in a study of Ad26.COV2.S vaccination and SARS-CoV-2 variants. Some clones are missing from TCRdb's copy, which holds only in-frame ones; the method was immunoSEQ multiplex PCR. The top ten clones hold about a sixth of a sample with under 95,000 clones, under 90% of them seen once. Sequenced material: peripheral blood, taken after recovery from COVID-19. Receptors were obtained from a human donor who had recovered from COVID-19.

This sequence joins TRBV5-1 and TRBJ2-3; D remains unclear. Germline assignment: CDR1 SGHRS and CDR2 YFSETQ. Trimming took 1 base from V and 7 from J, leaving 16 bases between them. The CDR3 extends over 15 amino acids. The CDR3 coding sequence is TGCGCCAGCAGCTTGCGGCCAATCCTCTACCATACGCAGTATTTT. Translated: CASSLRPILYHTQYF.

This chain's CDR3 is CASSLREGSGPQPQHF. Here the CDR3 DNA reads TGTGCCAGCAGTTTGCGGGAGGGGAGCGGGCCTCAGCCCCAGCATTTT. V is TRBV27 and J is TRBJ1-5; perhaps TRBD1 as D (5 bases). This CDR3 has 16 residues. Per the germline V gene, CDR1 is MNHEY and CDR2 is SMNVEV (reference sequence). V lost 3 bases and J 6 bases, leaving 18 bases between the germline ends.

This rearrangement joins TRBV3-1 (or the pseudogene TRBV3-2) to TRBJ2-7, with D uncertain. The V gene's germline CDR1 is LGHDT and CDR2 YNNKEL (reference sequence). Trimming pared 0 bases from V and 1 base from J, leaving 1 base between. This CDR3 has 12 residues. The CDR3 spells CASSQDSYEQYF. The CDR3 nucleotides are TGTGCCAGCAGCCAAGATTCCTACGAGCAGTACTTC.

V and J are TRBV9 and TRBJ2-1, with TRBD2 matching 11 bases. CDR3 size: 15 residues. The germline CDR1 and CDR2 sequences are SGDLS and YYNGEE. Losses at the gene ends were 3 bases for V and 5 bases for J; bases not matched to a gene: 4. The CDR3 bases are TGTGCCAGCAGCGGATTGGGACTAGCGGACAATGAGCAGTTCTTC. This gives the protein CASSGLGLADNEQFF. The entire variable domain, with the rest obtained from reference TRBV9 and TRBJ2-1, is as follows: DSGVTQTPKHLITATGQRVTLRCSPRSGDLSVYWYQQSLDQGLQFLIQYYNGEERAKGNILERFSAQQFPDLHSELNLSSLELGDSALYFCASSGLGLADNEQFFGPGTRLTVL.

The CDR3 bases are TGTGCCAGCAGTTTAGAAGGCCGCGACCAGCATTTT. Protein: CASSLEGRDQHF. V and J are TRBV12-3 or TRBV12-4 and TRBJ1-5; D is unclear. This CDR3 is built from 12 residues. V was shortened by 1 base and J by 12 bases, with 10 bases between the two germline ends.

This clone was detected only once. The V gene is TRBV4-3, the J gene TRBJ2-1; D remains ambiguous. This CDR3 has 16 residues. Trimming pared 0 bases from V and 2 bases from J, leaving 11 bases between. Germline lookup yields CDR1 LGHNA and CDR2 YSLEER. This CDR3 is CASSQDAVGTYNEQFF. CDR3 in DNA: TGCGCCAGCAGCCAAGATGCAGTGGGAACCTACAATGAGCAGTTCTTC.

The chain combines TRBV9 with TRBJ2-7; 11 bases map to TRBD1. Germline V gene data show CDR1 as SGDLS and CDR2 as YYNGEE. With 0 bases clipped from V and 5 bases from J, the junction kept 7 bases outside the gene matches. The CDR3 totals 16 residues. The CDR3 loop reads CASSVVRTGGLDEQYF. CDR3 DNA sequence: TGTGCCAGCAGCGTAGTAAGGACAGGGGGCTTGGACGAGCAGTACTTC.

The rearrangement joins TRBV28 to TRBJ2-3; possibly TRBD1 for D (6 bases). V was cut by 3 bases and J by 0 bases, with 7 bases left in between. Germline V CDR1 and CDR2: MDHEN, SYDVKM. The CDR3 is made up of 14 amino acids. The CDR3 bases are TGTGCCAGCAGTTTCACAGGGAGCACAGATACGCAGTATTTT. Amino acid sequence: CASSFTGSTDTQYF. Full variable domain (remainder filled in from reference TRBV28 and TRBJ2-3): DVKVTQSSRYLVKRTGEKVFLECVQDMDHENMFWYRQDPGLGLRLIYFSYDVKMKEKGDIPEGYSVSREKKERFSLILESASTNQTSMYLCASSFTGSTDTQYFGPGTRLTVL.

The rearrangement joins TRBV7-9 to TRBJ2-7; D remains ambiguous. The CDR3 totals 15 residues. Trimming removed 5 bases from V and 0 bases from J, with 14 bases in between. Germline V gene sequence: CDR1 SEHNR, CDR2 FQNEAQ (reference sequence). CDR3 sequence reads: CASSPTVWSSYEQYF. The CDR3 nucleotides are TGTGCCAGCAGCCCAACGGTGTGGAGCTCCTACGAGCAGTACTTC.

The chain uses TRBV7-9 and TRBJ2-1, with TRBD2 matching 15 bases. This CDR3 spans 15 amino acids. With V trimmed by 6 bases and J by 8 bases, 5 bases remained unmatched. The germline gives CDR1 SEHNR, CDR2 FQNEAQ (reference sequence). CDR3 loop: CASRPGLAGGHEQFF. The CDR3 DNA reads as TGTGCCAGCAGACCTGGACTAGCGGGAGGGCATGAGCAGTTCTTC.

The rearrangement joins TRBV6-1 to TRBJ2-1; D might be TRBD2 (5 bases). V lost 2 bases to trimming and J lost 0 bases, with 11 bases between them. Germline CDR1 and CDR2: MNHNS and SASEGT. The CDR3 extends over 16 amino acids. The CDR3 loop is CASSEIVGSSYNEQFF. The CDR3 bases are TGTGCCAGCAGTGAAATAGTAGGGAGCTCCTACAATGAGCAGTTCTTC.

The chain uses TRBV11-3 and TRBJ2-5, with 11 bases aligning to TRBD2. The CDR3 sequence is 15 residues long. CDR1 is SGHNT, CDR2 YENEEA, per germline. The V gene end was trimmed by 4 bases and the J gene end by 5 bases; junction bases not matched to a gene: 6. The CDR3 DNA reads TGTGCCAGCAGCTCGCTAGCGGGAGGACCTGAGACCCAGTACTTC. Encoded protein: CASSSLAGGPETQYF.

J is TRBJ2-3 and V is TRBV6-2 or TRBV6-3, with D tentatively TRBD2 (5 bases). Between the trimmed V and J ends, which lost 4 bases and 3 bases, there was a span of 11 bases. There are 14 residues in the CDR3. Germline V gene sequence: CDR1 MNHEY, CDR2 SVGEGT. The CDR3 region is CASSFRPGTDTQYF. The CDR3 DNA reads TGTGCCAGCAGTTTCCGACCGGGGACAGATACGCAGTATTTT.

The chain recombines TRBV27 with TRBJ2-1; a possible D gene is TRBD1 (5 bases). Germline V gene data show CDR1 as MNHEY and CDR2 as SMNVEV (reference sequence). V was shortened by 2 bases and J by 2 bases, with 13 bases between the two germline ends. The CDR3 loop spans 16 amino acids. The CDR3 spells CASSLPGRGPYNEQFF. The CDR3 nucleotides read TGTGCCAGCAGTTTACCGGGTAGGGGCCCCTACAATGAGCAGTTCTTC.

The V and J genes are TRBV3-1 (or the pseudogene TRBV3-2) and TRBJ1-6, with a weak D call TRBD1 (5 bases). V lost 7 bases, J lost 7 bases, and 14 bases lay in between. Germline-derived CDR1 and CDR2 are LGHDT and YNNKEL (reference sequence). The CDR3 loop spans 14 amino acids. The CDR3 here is CASTTRQPNSPLHF. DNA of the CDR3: TGTGCCAGCACCACCAGACAGCCCAATTCACCCCTCCACTTT.

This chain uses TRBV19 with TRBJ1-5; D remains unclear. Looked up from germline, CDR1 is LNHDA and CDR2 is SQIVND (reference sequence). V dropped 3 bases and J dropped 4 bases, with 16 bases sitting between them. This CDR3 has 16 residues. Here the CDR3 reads CASSIYLDQKNQPQHF. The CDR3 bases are TGTGCCAGTAGTATTTACTTGGACCAAAAGAATCAGCCCCAGCATTTT.

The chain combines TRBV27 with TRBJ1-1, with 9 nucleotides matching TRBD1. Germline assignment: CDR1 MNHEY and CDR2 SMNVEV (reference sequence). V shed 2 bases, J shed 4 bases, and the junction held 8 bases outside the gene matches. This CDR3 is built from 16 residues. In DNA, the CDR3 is TGTGCCAGCAGTTTAAGGGAGACAGGGGGAAGCACTGAAGCTTTCTTT. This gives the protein CASSLRETGGSTEAFF.

CDR3 residues: CASSLGQGGPNEQFF. The CDR3 nucleotides are TGCGCCAGCAGCCTTGGACAGGGGGGCCCCAATGAGCAGTTCTTC. The chain has TRBV5-1 and TRBJ2-1; 10 nucleotides align to TRBD1. CDR1 is SGHRS and CDR2 is YFSETQ in the germline V gene. The CDR3 covers 15 residues. The V gene end was trimmed by 4 bases and the J gene end by 6 bases; junction bases not matched to a gene: 7.

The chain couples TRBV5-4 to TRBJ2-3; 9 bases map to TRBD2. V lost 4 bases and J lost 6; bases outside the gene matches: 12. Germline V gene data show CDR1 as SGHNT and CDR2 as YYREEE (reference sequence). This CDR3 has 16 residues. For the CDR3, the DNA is TGTGCCAGCAGCCCCACCCCTAGCGGGGCAGGGGATACGCAGTATTTT. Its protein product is CASSPTPSGAGDTQYF.

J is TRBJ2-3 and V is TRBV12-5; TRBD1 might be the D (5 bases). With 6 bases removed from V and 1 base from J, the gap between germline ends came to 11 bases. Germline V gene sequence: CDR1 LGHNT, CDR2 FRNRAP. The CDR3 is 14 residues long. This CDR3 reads CASGPRGGTDTQYF. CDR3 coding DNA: TGTGCTAGTGGGCCAAGGGGTGGCACAGATACGCAGTATTTT.

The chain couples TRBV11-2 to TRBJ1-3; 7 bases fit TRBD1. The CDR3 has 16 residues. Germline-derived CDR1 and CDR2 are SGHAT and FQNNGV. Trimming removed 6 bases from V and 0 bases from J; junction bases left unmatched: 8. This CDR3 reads CASSRSTGFSGNTIYF. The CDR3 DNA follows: TGTGCCAGCAGTCGATCGACAGGGTTCTCTGGAAACACCATATATTTT.

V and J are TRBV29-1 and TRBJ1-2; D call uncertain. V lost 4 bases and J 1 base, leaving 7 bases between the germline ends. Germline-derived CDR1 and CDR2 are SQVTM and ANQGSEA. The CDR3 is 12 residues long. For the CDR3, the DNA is TGCAGCGTTGTGGCAGATAACTATGGCTACACCTTC. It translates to CSVVADNYGYTF.

The CDR3 coding sequence is TGTGCCAGCAGCCAACGGGCTAGCGGGAGTCGGAGCTCCTACGAGCAGTACTTC. It is translated as CASSQRASGSRSSYEQYF. The rearrangement links TRBV4-2 to TRBJ2-7, with TRBD2 identical over 10 bases. The CDR3 extends over 18 amino acids. The trim removed 2 bases at V and 0 bases at J, leaving 10 bases unmatched. Germline V gene sequence: CDR1 LGHNA, CDR2 YNFKEQ.

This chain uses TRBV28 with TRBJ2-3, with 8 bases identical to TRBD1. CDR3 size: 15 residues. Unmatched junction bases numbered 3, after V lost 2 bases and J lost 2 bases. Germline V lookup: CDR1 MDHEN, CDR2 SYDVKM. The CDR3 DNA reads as TGTGCCAGCAGTTTAACAGGGGGGAACACAGATACGCAGTATTTT. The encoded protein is CASSLTGGNTDTQYF. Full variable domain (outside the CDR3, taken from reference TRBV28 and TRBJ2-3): DVKVTQSSRYLVKRTGEKVFLECVQDMDHENMFWYRQDPGLGLRLIYFSYDVKMKEKGDIPEGYSVSREKKERFSLILESASTNQTSMYLCASSLTGGNTDTQYFGPGTRLTVL.

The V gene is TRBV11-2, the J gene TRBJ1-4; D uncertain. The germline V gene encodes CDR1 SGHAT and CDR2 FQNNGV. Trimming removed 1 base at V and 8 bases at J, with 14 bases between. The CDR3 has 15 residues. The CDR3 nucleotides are TGTGCCAGCAGCTTAGCAGTGGTGTCGGGAGAAAAACTGTTTTTT. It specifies CASSLAVVSGEKLFF.

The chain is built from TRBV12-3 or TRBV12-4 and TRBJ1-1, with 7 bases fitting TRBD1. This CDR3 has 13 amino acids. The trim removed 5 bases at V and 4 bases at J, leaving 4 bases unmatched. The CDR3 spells CASSAQGGTEAFF. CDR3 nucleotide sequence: TGTGCCAGCAGTGCCCAGGGGGGCACTGAAGCTTTCTTT.

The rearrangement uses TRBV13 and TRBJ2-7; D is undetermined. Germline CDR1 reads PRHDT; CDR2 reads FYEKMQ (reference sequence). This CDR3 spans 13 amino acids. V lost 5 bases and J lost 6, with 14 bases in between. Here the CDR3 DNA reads TGTGCCAGCAGCCGCGTCTTAGTACGCGAGCAGTACTTC. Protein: CASSRVLVREQYF.